The rows below give T cell receptor beta chains drawn from one sample of a study of blood T cell repertoires in COVID-19. The table came from immunoSEQ multiplex PCR; TCRdb's copy has only in-frame clones and leaves some out. Among 250,000 or so clones listed, roughly 89% were seen once. Input material: peripheral blood. The receptors were gathered from a woman between 40 and 50 years old who had recovered from COVID-19. The CDR3 runs from the conserved cysteine through the conserved F or W. A D gene is named only where the DNA matches it firmly.

d_call: TRBD1
j_call: TRBJ2-5
v_call: TRBV20-1
cdr3_length: 15
cdr3_aa: CSASRQGAFEETQYF
cdr3_nt: TGCAGTGCTAGTCGCCAGGGGGCGTTTGAAGAGACCCAGTACTTC

d_call: TRBD2
j_call: TRBJ2-1
v_call: TRBV3-1/TRBV3-2
cdr3_length: 17
cdr3_aa: CASSQDEGTSYYNEQFF
cdr3_nt: TGTGCCAGCAGCCAAGATGAGGGGACTAGCTATTACAATGAGCAGTTCTTC

d_call: NA
j_call: TRBJ2-2
v_call: TRBV9
cdr3_length: 15
cdr3_aa: CASSVGSSNTGELFF
cdr3_nt: TGTGCCAGCAGCGTAGGCAGTTCGAACACCGGGGAGCTGTTTTTT

d_call: NA
j_call: TRBJ1-2
v_call: TRBV5-4
cdr3_length: 14
cdr3_aa: CASSDPPGNYGYTF
cdr3_nt: TGTGCCAGCAGCGACCCCCCAGGGAACTATGGCTACACCTTC

d_call: NA
j_call: TRBJ2-7
v_call: TRBV28
cdr3_length: 11
cdr3_aa: CASRTGYEQYF
cdr3_nt: TGTGCCAGCAGGACAGGCTACGAGCAGTACTTC

d_call: NA
j_call: TRBJ2-1
v_call: TRBV30
cdr3_length: 10
cdr3_aa: CAWKQGEQFF
cdr3_nt: TGTGCCTGGAAACAGGGTGAGCAGTTCTTC

d_call: TRBD1
j_call: TRBJ2-3
v_call: TRBV6-5
cdr3_length: 15
cdr3_aa: CASGGTGVGTDTQYF
cdr3_nt: TGTGCCAGCGGAGGGACAGGGGTTGGAACAGATACGCAGTATTTT

d_call: TRBD1
j_call: TRBJ1-6
v_call: TRBV15
cdr3_length: 16
cdr3_aa: CATSRDRETGGSPLHF
cdr3_nt: TGTGCCACCAGCAGAGATAGGGAGACAGGGGGGTCACCCCTCCACTTT

d_call: NA
j_call: TRBJ1-1
v_call: TRBV24-1
cdr3_length: 13
cdr3_aa: CATSEHSYSEAFF
cdr3_nt: TGTGCCACCAGTGAGCACAGTTACTCTGAAGCTTTCTTT

d_call: TRBD2
j_call: TRBJ2-1
v_call: TRBV2
cdr3_length: 12
cdr3_aa: CATDTGGIKQFF
cdr3_nt: TGTGCCACCGACACGGGGGGGATAAAGCAGTTCTTC

d_call: NA
j_call: TRBJ2-1
v_call: TRBV3-1/TRBV3-2
cdr3_length: 14
cdr3_aa: CASKRDFSYNEQFF
cdr3_nt: TGTGCCAGCAAACGGGACTTTTCCTACAATGAGCAGTTCTTC

d_call: TRBD1
j_call: TRBJ2-7
v_call: TRBV27
cdr3_length: 16
cdr3_aa: CASSIRQGLILGEQYF
cdr3_nt: TGTGCCAGCAGTATCCGACAGGGGTTAATTCTGGGCGAGCAGTACTTC

d_call: TRBD2
j_call: TRBJ2-5
v_call: TRBV2
cdr3_length: 16
cdr3_aa: CASSERLAAYQETQYF
cdr3_nt: TGTGCCAGCAGTGAAAGGCTAGCGGCGTACCAAGAGACCCAGTACTTC

d_call: NA
j_call: TRBJ2-3
v_call: TRBV5-1
cdr3_length: 15
cdr3_aa: CASSFSVRGTDTQYF
cdr3_nt: TGCGCCAGCAGCTTTTCAGTAAGGGGGACAGATACGCAGTATTTT

d_call: NA
j_call: TRBJ1-1
v_call: TRBV12-5
cdr3_length: 14
cdr3_aa: CASGWSESRTEAFF
cdr3_nt: TGTGCTAGTGGTTGGAGCGAAAGTAGGACTGAAGCTTTCTTT

d_call: TRBD1
j_call: TRBJ1-2
v_call: TRBV2
cdr3_length: 13
cdr3_aa: CASSPTGEEGYTF
cdr3_nt: TGTGCCAGCAGTCCGACAGGGGAGGAAGGCTACACCTTC

d_call: NA
j_call: TRBJ2-3
v_call: TRBV7-6
cdr3_length: 15
cdr3_aa: CASSLPMPSTDTQYF
cdr3_nt: TGTGCCAGCAGCTTACCTATGCCTAGCACAGATACGCAGTATTTT

d_call: NA
j_call: TRBJ2-1
v_call: TRBV20-1
cdr3_length: 15
cdr3_aa: CSASLGSGPNNEQFF
cdr3_nt: TGCAGTGCTAGTTTGGGTAGCGGCCCAAACAATGAGCAGTTCTTC

d_call: NA
j_call: TRBJ1-1
v_call: TRBV18
cdr3_length: 14
cdr3_aa: CASSPPNTNTEAFF
cdr3_nt: TGTGCCAGCTCACCACCCAACACGAACACTGAAGCTTTCTTT

d_call: TRBD2
j_call: TRBJ2-7
v_call: TRBV28
cdr3_length: 16
cdr3_aa: CASSFGGGAFSYEQYF
cdr3_nt: TGTGCCAGCAGTTTCGGCGGGGGGGCCTTCTCCTACGAGCAGTACTTC

d_call: NA
j_call: TRBJ2-7
v_call: TRBV5-4
cdr3_length: 13
cdr3_aa: CASSLKGRSEQYF
cdr3_nt: TGTGCCAGCAGCTTGAAGGGGAGGTCCGAGCAGTACTTC

d_call: NA
j_call: TRBJ2-1
v_call: TRBV9
cdr3_length: 13
cdr3_aa: CASSVSGGNEQFF
cdr3_nt: TGTGCCAGCAGCGTGAGCGGAGGGAATGAGCAGTTCTTC

d_call: TRBD2
j_call: TRBJ2-1
v_call: TRBV7-2
cdr3_length: 15
cdr3_aa: CASSVGLADNNEQFF
cdr3_nt: TGTGCCAGCAGCGTGGGACTAGCGGACAACAATGAGCAGTTCTTC

d_call: TRBD2
j_call: TRBJ2-5
v_call: TRBV29-1
cdr3_length: 15
cdr3_aa: CSVSGREVYQETQYF
cdr3_nt: TGCAGCGTCTCGGGGCGGGAGGTGTACCAAGAGACCCAGTACTTC

d_call: NA
j_call: TRBJ2-4
v_call: TRBV9
cdr3_length: 14
cdr3_aa: CASSIGGDKNIQYF
cdr3_nt: TGTGCCAGCAGCATCGGAGGGGACAAAAACATTCAGTACTTC

d_call: TRBD2
j_call: TRBJ2-3
v_call: TRBV7-6
cdr3_length: 14
cdr3_aa: CASSLVLASDTQYF
cdr3_nt: TGTGCCAGCAGCTTAGTACTAGCGAGTGATACGCAGTATTTT

d_call: TRBD1
j_call: TRBJ1-6
v_call: TRBV11-3
cdr3_length: 15
cdr3_aa: CASSFRGTGGSPLHF
cdr3_nt: TGTGCCAGCAGCTTCCGAGGGACAGGAGGTTCACCCCTCCACTTT

d_call: NA
j_call: TRBJ1-2
v_call: TRBV28
cdr3_length: 12
cdr3_aa: CAIQEANYGYTF
cdr3_nt: TGTGCCATCCAGGAGGCTAACTATGGCTACACCTTC